One sample yielded the 7 T cell receptor beta chains listed below, sequenced in a study. From the 5' RACE reads, TCRdb called clonotypes with MiXCR, one entry per CDR3 protein. The repertoire holds about 64,000 distinct CDR3 sequences, with under 25% as singletons. The sequenced sample was memory CD4+ T cells sorted from a lymph node. Subset indicated: memory CD4+ T cells, CD4+CD45RO+CD25-. All receptors come from a female donor with breast cancer.

J is TRBJ1-5 and V is TRBV28; TRBD1 matches at 8 bases. J was trimmed by 16 bases and V by 3 bases; bases with no gene match: 8. This CDR3 region has 12 residues. Germline lookup yields CDR1 MDHEN and CDR2 SYDVKM. The CDR3 spells CASSFVDRGRHF. The CDR3 nucleotides read TGTGCCAGCAGTTTCGTCGACAGGGGCCGTCATTTT.

Comments on this clonotype: A junction end diverges from the germline sequence, so it may reflect a read error. This sequence joins TRBV6-1 and TRBJ1-2; possibly TRBD1 for D (6 bases). Germline V lookup: CDR1 MNHNS, CDR2 SASEGT. There are 15 residues in the CDR3. In nucleotides, the CDR3 is TGTGTCAGCAATGATGTGGGACACCTAAACTATGGCTACACCTTC. Protein: CVSNDVGHLNYGYTF.

This clonotype was seen a few times. The V and J genes are TRBV7-8 and TRBJ1-2; no definite D call. The CDR3 runs 13 residues. Trimming cost V 6 bases and J 8 bases, with 16 bases left between them. Germline CDR1 reads SGHVS; CDR2 reads FQNEAQ. CDR3 DNA sequence: TGTGCCAGCAGTCGGAGAGGGTTGGACGGCTACACCTTC. This translates into CASSRRGLDGYTF. The full variable domain, its missing parts supplied by reference TRBV7-8 and TRBJ1-2, is GAGVSQSPRYKVAKRGQDVALRCDPISGHVSLFWYQQALGQGPEFLTYFQNEAQLDKSGLPSDRFFAERPEGSVSTLKIQRTQQEDSAVYLCASSRRGLDGYTFGSGTRLTVV.

This chain's CDR3 is CSAASVPGAQFF. DNA of the CDR3: TGCAGTGCTGCCTCGGTGCCGGGAGCGCAGTTCTTC. The rearrangement joins TRBV20-1 to TRBJ2-1; D perhaps matches TRBD2 (6 bases). The CDR3 runs 12 residues. Germline values: CDR1 DFQATT, CDR2 SNEGSKA (reference sequence). V was clipped by 5 bases and J by 12 bases, with 17 bases between them.

This clonotype was recorded a few times. Germline is not matched at one junction end, which may reflect a read error. The chain combines TRBV6-5 with TRBJ1-2; D unresolved. This CDR3 spans 15 amino acids. From germline, CDR1 is MNHEY and CDR2 SVGAGI. Here the CDR3 DNA reads TGTGCCAGCAGTTACTCGAACCGGGAATCGGGAGGCTTCACCTTC. Protein: CASSYSNRESGGFTF.

V is TRBV28 and J is TRBJ2-7; the D gene could be TRBD1 or TRBD2 (5 bases each). Trimming removed 5 bases from V and 6 bases from J, with 29 bases in between. The CDR3 extends over 18 amino acids. Germline V gene data show CDR1 as MDHEN and CDR2 as SYDVKM. CDR3 DNA sequence: TGTGCCAGCAGTCTTCTTTCAGGGACGGCGAACACTAGACGCGAGCAGTACTTC. Amino acid sequence: CASSLLSGTANTRREQYF.

This clonotype showed up just once. A much larger clone is a single base away; this may be a read error. The conserved closing phenylalanine or tryptophan is absent in this CDR3, likely reflecting a read error. The CDR3 loop reads CASSQGSGQAYNEQFL. The CDR3 DNA reads TGCGCCAGCAGCCAAGGTTCAGGACAGGCCTACAATGAGCAGTTCCTC. The chain links TRBV4-1 to TRBJ2-1; 7 positions match TRBD1. This CDR3 comprises 16 residues. V dropped 1 base and J dropped 2; count of bases not matched to a gene: 5. Germline CDR1 reads MGHRA; CDR2 reads YSYEKL.